Listed below are T cell receptor beta chains from one sample, sequenced in a study of OX40 agonist ivuxolimab in advanced cancers. Generated by immunoSEQ multiplex PCR, the TCRdb table keeps only in-frame clones and is missing some. The sample consists of around 50,000 clones, roughly 89% of them appearing once. This material consisted of CD4+ or CD8+ T cells sorted from blood, taken in a trial of the OX40 agonist ivuxolimab. The receptors come from an adult with an advanced solid tumor such as melanoma, head and neck, liver or kidney cancer. The conserved cysteine and the conserved F or W are not part of the CDR3 here.

TRBV15,TRBJ1-2,ATRYTGTRDGYT
TRBV27,TRBJ2-7,ASSPPSYEQY
TRBV11-2,TRBJ2-7,ASSHTSGSAYEQY
TRBV6-6,TRBJ2-7,ASTELDEQY
TRBV4-1,TRBJ1-3,ASSQEYRAVDTIY
TRBV11-2,TRBJ2-7,ASSTPGTSYEQY
TRBV5-4,TRBJ2-7,ASSPGGYEQY
TRBV6-1,TRBJ2-7,ASSEAGGRHSYEQY
TRBV5-6,TRBJ2-7,ASRGVGGSNPYEQY
TRBV28,TRBJ2-1,ASLASGFGQF
TRBV9,TRBJ1-1,ASSIGQRALNTEAF
TRBV11-2,TRBJ2-5,ASSLFSSGGATKTQY
TRBV27,TRBJ1-2,ASSPSGQVYGYT
TRBV7-9,TRBJ2-3,ASSSGLAGQTITDTQY
TRBV27,TRBJ2-7,ASSSIQGYEQY
TRBV6-6,TRBJ1-1,ASRQLNTEAF
TRBV6-5,TRBJ2-3,ASSFDGLTDTQY
TRBV19,TRBJ2-7,ASQLAGSYEQY
TRBV7-2,TRBJ2-1,ASSLDLGLADNEQF
TRBV11-2,TRBJ2-2,ASSLAPRRAGELF
TRBV5-6,TRBJ1-4,ASSLDREYEKLF
TRBV19,TRBJ2-1,ASSLGPVGSYNEQF
TRBV4-2,TRBJ2-3,ASSLTTSGTASTDTQY
TRBV13,NA,ASSPGGGQAAGYEQY
TRBV19,TRBJ2-7,ASSIGGGEQY
TRBV21-1,TRBJ1-2,ASSKAPDRVGYGYT
TRBV5-3,TRBJ1-2,ARTPAAGLDYGYT
TRBV4-1,TRBJ2-7,ASSLPGTGDSEQY
TRBV19,TRBJ1-2,ASSIDYSYGYT
TRBV5-8,TRBJ1-5,ASSLMGGPNQPQH
TRBV7-9,TRBJ2-1,ASSFGGEEQF
TRBV5-6,TRBJ2-3,ASSPWEYFSTDTQY
TRBV27,TRBJ1-6,ASSLRGQGLDSSPLH
TRBV7-9,TRBJ2-5,ASSLWLRDSKIQETQY
TRBV18,TRBJ2-2,ASSPWAENTGELF
TRBV5-6,TRBJ1-1,ASSFLGGKWAF
TRBV6-5,TRBJ2-1,ASSYSERGAYNEQF
TRBV27,TRBJ1-3,ASSTGLSSGNTIY
TRBV6-5,TRBJ2-1,ASSYWPSRLNEQF
TRBV4-1,TRBJ1-1,ASSQDPVNTEAF
TRBV6-5,TRBJ1-4,ASSGLDEKLF
TRBV7-9,TRBJ2-7,ASSGLAGVYEQY
TRBV27,TRBJ1-2,ASSFTQDSNYGYT
TRBV28,TRBJ1-1,ASSFLNTEAF
TRBV12-5,TRBJ1-6,ASGLDTGGWSPLH
TRBV27,TRBJ2-2,ASSLSANTGELF
TRBV29-1,TRBJ2-7,SAADGSYEQY
TRBV9,TRBJ1-4,ASSQGFTTNEKLF
TRBV6-1,TRBJ2-6,ASSEISGANVLT
TRBV15,TRBJ2-7,ATSRLAGDHYEQY
TRBV7-2,TRBJ2-1,ASSFTNEQF
TRBV28,TRBJ1-1,ASSFKGWTEAF
TRBV5-4,TRBJ2-5,ASSSNWGASETQY
TRBV28,TRBJ2-5,ASSLWAGRVGETQY